This TCR beta chain was documented in a study of cytomegalovirus exposure and HLA in healthy donors. As for the study in general: Ancestry clustering placed around four fifths of approximately 420 genotyped donors in the Caucasian-associated cluster. Findings of the study overall: As a later analysis showed, several of the most significant clusters appeared to be linked to common viral pathogens. In a later analysis, most CMV-associated TCR beta chains appeared HLA-restricted.

This CDR3 spans 13 amino acids. Looked up from germline, CDR1 is MGHDK and CDR2 is SYGVNS. The J segment lost 11 bases and the V segment lost 1 base, leaving 5 bases of the junction unmatched. About this clone: As yet, its antigen is unknown.

It was with 60 Vbeta and 13 Jbeta primers that the PCR ran. Generated by immunoSEQ multiplex PCR, the TCRdb table keeps only in-frame clones and is missing some. The sample includes some 150,000 clones, under 85% of them seen just once. The receptor was isolated from a woman between 35 and 50 years old in good health and CMV-seropositive. V usage is TRBV25-1 and J usage is TRBJ1-1, with 9 bases matching TRBD1. The sample comprised PBMCs. The DNA for the CDR3 is TGTGCCAGCAGTGAATTGGGGACAGGGATGGCTTTCTTT. Translation gives CASSELGTGMAFF.